This T cell receptor (beta chain) was captured by sequencing in a study of identical twins (dated by TCRdb to 2016 to 2017). For context, the study as a whole: The study deep-sequenced TCR alpha and beta repertoires from monozygotic twins, unrelated adults of various ages and cord blood to test whether fetal clonotypes persist. To rule out contamination, the twin experiments were replicated at different times with different library preparation protocols. The paper's findings and limits, for the study overall: Invariant T cells such as MAIT and iNKT could partly confound zero-insertion analyses, though diverse VJ usage argued against this for most clonotypes. In monozygotic twins, recombination models systematically underestimated out-of-frame TCR alpha sharing, but the models matched the sharing seen between unrelated individuals. Excess twin sharing in beta out-of-frame sequences was weaker because fewer shared sequences lowered the signal-to-noise ratio. Because the same donors could not be followed over many years, the conclusions relied on cross-sectional statistical analysis. Out-of-frame TCR alpha sequences shared between twins showed an excess of low generation-probability sequences compared with coincidental sharing between unrelated individuals. Abundant cord blood beta clonotypes had fewer insertions, young adult naive repertoires showed a similar but weaker trend, and memory repertoires showed no such trend.

To prepare the library, 5' RACE was applied. The instrument given in TCRdb is Illumina HiSeq 2000. Template switching introduced a universal primer binding site; the final cDNA contained a unique molecular identifier, enabling accurate counting of TCR cDNA molecules. Specific primers in the conserved constant-segment region were used to synthesize first-strand cDNA for TCR alpha and beta chains. To control for contamination, every cDNA library was double barcoded, receiving both a SMART-Mk sample barcode and Illumina barcodes. TruSeq adapter sequences, together with Illumina sample barcodes, were added in two successive PCR steps. TCR alpha and beta cDNA libraries were sequenced on the Illumina HiSeq platform with custom primers. The authors' analysis ran thus. Raw reads were processed with MiGEC to extract unique molecular identifiers, and MiXCR was used to determine CDR3 positions. Recombination models were inferred per individual with the repgenHMM and IGoR tools using an EM algorithm. The analysis of shared clonotypes was done with the tcR package in R, with sharing normalized by the product of cloneset sizes. To study raw recombination without the effects of thymic and clonal selection, out-of-frame nonproductive sequences were analyzed. TCRdb redid the processing of the public reads, applying fastp at Q25 and MiXCR, and retained in-frame beta chains. Duplicate CDR3 protein sequences are folded into a single record with the most common DNA and genes. TCRdb's processing, not the authors', yielded these V and J calls. In this sample the table shows hundreds of thousands of distinct CDR3 sequences, 15% to 20% of which occur a single time. Roughly 13% of the sample rests with the top ten.

This clonotype was counted between two and nine times. What antigen it recognizes has not been identified. Base qualities are missing; no much larger clone stands one base away. Every donor was a healthy Caucasian. Three pairs of female monozygotic twins, all aged roughly 18 to 29 years, were included in the twin cohort. Peripheral blood mononuclear cells were the source from which RNA for the TCR libraries was isolated. V and J lose 5 bases and 3 bases, and a span of 9 bases separates them. From cysteine to phenylalanine, the CDR3 is 13 amino acids long. Only the CDR3 DNA is retained, 39 bases long and in frame from the first base. Separately, the same data were catalogued under a study of T cells expressing NK-cell markers. The second study's authors report: TCR beta-chain repertoires were profiled in sorted CD3+CD56+NKG2C+, CD3+CD56+NKG2C- and CD3+CD56-NKG2C+ T-cell subsets from seven or eight donors. Seven of the eight sequenced donors were HCMV-seropositive and one was HCMV-seronegative. To restrict sorting to alphabetaTCR-expressing T cells, an anti-gammadeltaTCR antibody was added in several experiments. In more than five donors, the dominant CD3+CD56+NKG2C+ clonotypes ranked among the top 10 CD8+ clonotypes, making up about 1.0-8% of CD8+ T cells. Those dominant clonotypes were again the most abundant among CD3+CD56-NKG2C+ cells in a few donors, at roughly 25-65%. Whether the expanded NKG2C-expressing T cell clones were specific for HCMV antigens remained unclear. All eight donors whose samples were sequenced were randomly selected healthy volunteers, three of them men and five women. To determine HCMV serostatus, a commercial ELISA kit was used to detect HCMV-specific IgG in serum. For several donors, bulk peripheral blood T-cell repertoires were also sequenced from unsorted PBMC. MIGEC handled demultiplexing of the reads and grouping by UMI, while MiTCR was used to assemble and quantify clonotypes. Only TCR cDNA sequences supported by at least two reads were kept to exclude erroneous sequences. The tcR package was used for downstream repertoire analysis, and clonotypes were matched between fractions using CDR3 nucleotide sequence together with V segment. VDJmatch was used to annotate antigen specificity against VDJdb, with one amino acid substitution in CDR3 allowed.

The receptor's source is a woman younger than 30 in good health. Recombination joined TRBV12-3 or TRBV12-4 with TRBJ2-3; TRBD2 could be the D gene, as 5 bases match. The sequenced material came from PBMCs. The CDR3 region reads CASSPRLTDTQYF. Here is the DNA: TGTGCCAGCAGTCCACGACTAACAGATACGCAGTATTTT.